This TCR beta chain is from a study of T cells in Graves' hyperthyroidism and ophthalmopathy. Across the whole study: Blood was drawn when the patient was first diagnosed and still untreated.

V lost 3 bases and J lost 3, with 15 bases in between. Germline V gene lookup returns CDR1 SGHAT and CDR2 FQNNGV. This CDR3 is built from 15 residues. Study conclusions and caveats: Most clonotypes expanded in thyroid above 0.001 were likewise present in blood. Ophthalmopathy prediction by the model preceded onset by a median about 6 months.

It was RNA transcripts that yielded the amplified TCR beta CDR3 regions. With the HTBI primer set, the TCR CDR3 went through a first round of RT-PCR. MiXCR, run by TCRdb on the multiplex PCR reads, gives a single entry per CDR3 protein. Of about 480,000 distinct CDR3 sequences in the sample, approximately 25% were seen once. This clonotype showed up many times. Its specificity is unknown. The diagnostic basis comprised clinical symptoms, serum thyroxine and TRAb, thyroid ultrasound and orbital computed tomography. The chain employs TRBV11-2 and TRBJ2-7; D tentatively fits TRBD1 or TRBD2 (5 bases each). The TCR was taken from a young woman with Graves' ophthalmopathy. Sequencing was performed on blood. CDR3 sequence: CASSFEGLGLYEQYF. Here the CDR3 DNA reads TGTGCCAGCAGCTTTGAGGGGCTCGGCCTCTACGAGCAGTACTTC.